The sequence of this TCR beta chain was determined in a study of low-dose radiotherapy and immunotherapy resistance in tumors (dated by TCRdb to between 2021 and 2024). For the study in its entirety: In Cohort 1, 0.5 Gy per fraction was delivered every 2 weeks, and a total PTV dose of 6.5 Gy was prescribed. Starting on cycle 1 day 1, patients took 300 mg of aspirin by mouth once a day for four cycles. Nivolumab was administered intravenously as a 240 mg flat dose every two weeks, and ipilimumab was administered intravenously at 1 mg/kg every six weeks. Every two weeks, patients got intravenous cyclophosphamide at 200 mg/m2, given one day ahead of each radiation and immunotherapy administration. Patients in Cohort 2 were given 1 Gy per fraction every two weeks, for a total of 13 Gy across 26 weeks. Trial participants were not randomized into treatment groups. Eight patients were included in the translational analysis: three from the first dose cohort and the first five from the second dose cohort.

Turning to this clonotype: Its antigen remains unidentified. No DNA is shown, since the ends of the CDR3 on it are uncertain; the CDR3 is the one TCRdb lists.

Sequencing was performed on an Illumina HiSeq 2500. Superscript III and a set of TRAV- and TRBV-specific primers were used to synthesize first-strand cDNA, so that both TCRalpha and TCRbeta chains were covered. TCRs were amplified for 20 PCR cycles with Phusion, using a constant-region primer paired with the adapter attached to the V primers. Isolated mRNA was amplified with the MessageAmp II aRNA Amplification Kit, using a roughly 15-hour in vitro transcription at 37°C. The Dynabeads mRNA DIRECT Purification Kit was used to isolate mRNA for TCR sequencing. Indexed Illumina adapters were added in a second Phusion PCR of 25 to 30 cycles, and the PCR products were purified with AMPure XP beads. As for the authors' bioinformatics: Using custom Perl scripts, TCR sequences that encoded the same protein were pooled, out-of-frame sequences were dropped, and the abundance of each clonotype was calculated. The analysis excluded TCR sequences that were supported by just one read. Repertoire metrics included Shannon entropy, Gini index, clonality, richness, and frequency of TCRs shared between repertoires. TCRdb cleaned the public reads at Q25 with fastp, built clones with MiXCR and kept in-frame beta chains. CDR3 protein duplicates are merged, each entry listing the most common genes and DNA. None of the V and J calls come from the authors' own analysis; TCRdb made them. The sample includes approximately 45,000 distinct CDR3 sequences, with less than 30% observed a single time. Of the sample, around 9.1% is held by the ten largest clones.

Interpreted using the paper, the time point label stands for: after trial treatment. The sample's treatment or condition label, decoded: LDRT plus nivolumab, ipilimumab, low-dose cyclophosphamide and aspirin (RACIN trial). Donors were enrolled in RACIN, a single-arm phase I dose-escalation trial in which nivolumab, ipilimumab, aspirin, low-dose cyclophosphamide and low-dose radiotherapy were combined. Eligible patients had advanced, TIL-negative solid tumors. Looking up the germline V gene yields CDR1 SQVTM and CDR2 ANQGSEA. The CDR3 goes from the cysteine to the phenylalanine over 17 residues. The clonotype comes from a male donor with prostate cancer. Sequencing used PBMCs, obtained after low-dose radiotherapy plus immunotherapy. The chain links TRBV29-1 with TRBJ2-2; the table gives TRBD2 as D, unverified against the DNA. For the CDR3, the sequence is CSVGSESGRWTGELFFF.